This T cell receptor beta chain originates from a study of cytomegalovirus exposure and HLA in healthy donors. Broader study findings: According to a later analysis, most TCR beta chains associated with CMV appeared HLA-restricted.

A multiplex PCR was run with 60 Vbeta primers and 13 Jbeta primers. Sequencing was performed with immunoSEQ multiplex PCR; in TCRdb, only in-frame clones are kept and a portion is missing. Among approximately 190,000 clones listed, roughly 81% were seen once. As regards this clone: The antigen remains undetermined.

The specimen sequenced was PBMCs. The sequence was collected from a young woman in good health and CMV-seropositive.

The CDR3 sequence: CASSLARQTQETQYF. Here the CDR3 DNA reads TGCGCCAGCAGCTTGGCTCGGCAGACACAAGAGACCCAGTACTTC. The V call is TRBV5-1, the J call TRBJ2-5; D unclear. Germline CDR1 reads SGHRS; CDR2 reads YFSETQ. The V end lost 0 bases, the J end lost 2 bases, and 11 bases lay between the germline ends. This CDR3 spans 15 amino acids. The entire variable domain, with the rest obtained from reference TRBV5-1 and TRBJ2-5, is as follows: KAGVTQTPRYLIKTRGQQVTLSCSPISGHRSVSWYQQTPGQGLQFLFEYFSETQRNKGNFPGRFSGRQFSNSRSEMNVSTLELGDSALYLCASSLARQTQETQYFGPGTRLLVL.